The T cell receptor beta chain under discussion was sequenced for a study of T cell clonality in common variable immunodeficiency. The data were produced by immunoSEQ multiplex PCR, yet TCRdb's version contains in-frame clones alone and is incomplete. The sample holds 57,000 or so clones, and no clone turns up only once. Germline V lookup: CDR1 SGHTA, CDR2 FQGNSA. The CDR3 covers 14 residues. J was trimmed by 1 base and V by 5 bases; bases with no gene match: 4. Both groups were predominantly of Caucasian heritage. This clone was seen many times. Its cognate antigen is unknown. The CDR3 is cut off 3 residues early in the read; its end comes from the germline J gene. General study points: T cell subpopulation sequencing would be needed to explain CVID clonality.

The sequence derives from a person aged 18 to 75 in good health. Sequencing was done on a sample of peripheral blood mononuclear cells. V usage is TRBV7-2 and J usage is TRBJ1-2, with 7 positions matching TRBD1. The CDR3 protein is CASSRDRLNYGYTF. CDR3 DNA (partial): TGTGCCAGCAGCAGGGACAGACTTAACTATGGC.